The 13 T cell receptor beta chains listed next were all sequenced from one sample in a study of cytomegalovirus exposure and HLA in healthy donors (dated by TCRdb to between 2016 and 2019). To prepare the library, the immunoSEQ multiplex PCR assay was applied. The multiplex PCR relied on a mix of 60 forward primers for TCR Vbeta segments and 13 reverse primers for TCR Jbeta segments. What TCRdb holds here is the immuneACCESS table cut down to in-frame rearrangements. Part of the clones is not present; checked against another copy, under half of the missing clones reflect an unresolved V gene, and the others are unexplained. The sample's own table lists about 140,000 clones. Approximately 2.4% of the sample comes from the top ten. Material for sequencing was PBMCs. Source of these receptors: a man aged 35-49 years in good health and CMV-seronegative.

This chain connects TRBV28 to TRBJ1-2, with 9 bases lining up with TRBD1. The germline gives CDR1 MDHEN, CDR2 SYDVKM. The ends lost 5 bases at V and 7 bases at J; junction bases unmatched: 11. The CDR3 sequence is 15 residues long. The DNA for the CDR3 is TGTGCCAGCAGTGGGGCTAACACAGGGGGCTTTGGCTACACCTTC. Translation: CASSGANTGGFGYTF.

CDR3 coding DNA: TGTGCCAGCAGTCTCAGGACTAGCGGGAGAAGCACAGATACGCAGTATTTT. It specifies CASSLRTSGRSTDTQYF. The rearrangement joins TRBV27 to TRBJ2-3; 13 nucleotides line up with TRBD2. The J segment lost 0 bases and the V segment lost 5 bases, leaving 5 bases of the junction unmatched. Per the germline V gene, CDR1 is MNHEY and CDR2 is SMNVEV (reference sequence). CDR3 length equals 17 residues.

The chain has TRBV9 and TRBJ1-2; weak D call: TRBD1 (6 bases). Trimming left V 6 bases short and J 7 bases short, with 7 bases between. The CDR3 consists of 10 residues. Germline CDR1 is SGDLS and CDR2 is YYNGEE. CDR3 nucleotides: TGTGCCAGCACAGGGGTTGGCTACACCTTC. Protein: CASTGVGYTF.

V is TRBV15 and J is TRBJ2-7; the match to TRBD1 covers 9 bases. The junction had 5 bases not matched to a gene; V was cut back by 3 bases and J by 2 bases. The CDR3 length is 15 residues. Germline CDR1 LNHNV, CDR2 YYDKDF (reference sequence). CDR3 sequence (DNA): TGTGCCACCAGCAGTACCCGGGACAGGGCCTACGAGCAGTACTTC. This codes for CATSSTRDRAYEQYF.

This sequence joins TRBV7-2 and TRBJ1-1, with a possible D match to TRBD1 (5 bases). Germline V gene data show CDR1 as SGHTA and CDR2 as FQGNSA. Between the trimmed V and J ends, which lost 5 bases and 1 base, there was a span of 14 bases. CDR3 length: 15 residues. The CDR3 region has the DNA TGTGCCAGCAGCCGGACCCTGACAGAGAACACTGAAGCTTTCTTT. It yields the protein CASSRTLTENTEAFF.

The chain uses TRBV6-5 and TRBJ2-3; tentative D call: TRBD1 (5 bases). This CDR3 is built from 15 residues. Trimming stripped 7 bases from V and 1 base from J, with 15 bases between. The V gene's germline CDR1 is MNHEY and CDR2 SVGAGI. CDR3 region: CASTGLGLGTDTQYF. The CDR3 bases are TGTGCCAGCACTGGGTTGGGGCTGGGCACAGATACGCAGTATTTT.

The V gene is TRBV2, the J gene TRBJ1-5; a possible D gene is TRBD1 (6 bases). The CDR3 length is 13 residues. V was cut by 5 bases and J by 1 base, with 6 bases left in between. Germline assignment: CDR1 SNHLY and CDR2 FYNNEI. Here the CDR3 reads CASSQGSNQPQHF. CDR3 in DNA: TGTGCCAGCAGTCAGGGGAGCAATCAGCCCCAGCATTTT. Drawing the rest from reference TRBV2 and TRBJ1-5, the complete variable domain is EPEVTQTPSHQVTQMGQEVILRCVPISNHLYFYWYRQILGQKVEFLVSFYNNEISEKSEIFDDQFSVERPDGSNFTLKIRSTKLEDSAMYFCASSQGSNQPQHFGDGTRLSIL.

V and J are TRBV10-3 and TRBJ2-7; 8 bases match TRBD1. Trimming removed 0 bases from V and 3 bases from J; junction bases left unmatched: 7. CDR3 length equals 16 residues. Germline CDR1 and CDR2: ENHRY and SYGVKD. CDR3 nucleotide sequence: TGTGCCATCAGTGAGTCGAGGCCAGGGGGCGGCTACGAGCAGTACTTC. Its protein product is CAISESRPGGGYEQYF.

The J gene is TRBJ1-5, the V gene TRBV15; 7 bases line up with TRBD1. After removal of 3 bases from V and 7 bases from J, the junction contained 9 bases not matched to a gene. Germline V gene lookup returns CDR1 LNHNV and CDR2 YYDKDF (reference sequence). This CDR3 has 15 residues. The CDR3 nucleotides read TGTGCCACCAGCAGCCAAGGGGGCGCAGGGCAGCCCCAGCATTTT. As protein: CATSSQGGAGQPQHF.

J is TRBJ1-1 and V is TRBV19; TRBD1 matches at 8 bases. Germline CDR1 LNHDA, CDR2 SQIVND (reference sequence). V lost 2 bases, J lost 3 bases, and 2 bases stayed unmatched. The CDR3 is 14 amino acids. This CDR3 reads CASSITGGDTEAFF. CDR3 DNA: TGTGCCAGTAGTATAACAGGGGGAGACACTGAAGCTTTCTTT.

V is TRBV7-6 and J is TRBJ1-6; D may be TRBD1 (5 bases). Trimming shortened V by 1 base and J by 4 bases, and 8 bases separated the two germline ends. The CDR3 has 15 residues. Germline CDR1 reads SGHVS; CDR2 reads FNYEAQ. The CDR3 bases are TGTGCCAGCAGCTTAGAAACAGGTTATAATTCACCCCTCCACTTT. Translated, it gives CASSLETGYNSPLHF.

The chain recombines TRBV7-9 with TRBJ1-1, with D possibly TRBD1 on 5 matching bases. The CDR3 spans 13 residues. Per the germline V gene, CDR1 is SEHNR and CDR2 is FQNEAQ (reference sequence). The germline V and J ends were trimmed by 5 bases and 1 base, with 8 bases remaining between them. CDR3 amino acids: CASSRGGNTEAFF. The CDR3 coding sequence is TGTGCCAGCAGCCGCGGGGGGAACACTGAAGCTTTCTTT.

The J gene is TRBJ2-7, the V gene TRBV9, with D perhaps matching TRBD2 (5 bases). Germline V gene data show CDR1 as SGDLS and CDR2 as YYNGEE. V lost 0 bases and J 5 bases, leaving 12 bases between the germline ends. The CDR3 totals 14 residues. CDR3 in amino acids: CASSVVPSGNEQYF. DNA for the CDR3: TGTGCCAGCAGCGTAGTCCCTTCGGGGAACGAGCAGTACTTC.